The 26 T cell receptor beta chains presented below share a single source sample, sequenced in a study of CD8 T cells in ankylosing spondylitis (TCRdb year 2017). What the work shows at the level of the full study, not this receptor alone: Blood from ankylosing spondylitis patients appeared to be characterized by a TCR beta motif composed of 7 to 9 highly homologous amino acid variants.

Libraries were constructed by 5' RACE. Sequencing was carried out with an Illumina HiSeq 2500. The public reads were reanalyzed by TCRdb: fastp trimming at Q25, MiXCR alignment, in-frame beta chains only. Rows matching on CDR3 protein sequence are summarized as one entry with the most common DNA and genes. The sample has about 800,000 distinct CDR3 sequences on record, about 11% of them singletons. The ten largest clonotypes hold 0.51% of the sample. The antigens for these receptors are not known. Sequencing used blood, either unsorted or a sorted T cell fraction (not recorded which). The source of these receptors is a male donor with ankylosing spondylitis.

This clonotype has a handful of counts. J is TRBJ1-2 and V is TRBV7-2; weak D call: TRBD1 (5 bases). CDR1 and CDR2 from the germline V gene are SGHTA and FQGNSA. CDR3 length: 15 amino acids. The V end lost 5 bases, the J end lost 2 bases, and 15 bases lay between the germline ends. CDR3 region: CASSPHPQGNYGYTF. DNA for the CDR3: TGTGCCAGCAGCCCCCACCCGCAGGGCAACTATGGCTACACCTTC.

The chain combines TRBV5-1 with TRBJ1-1; D unresolved. This CDR3 is built from 14 residues. Germline loops: CDR1 SGHRS, CDR2 YFSETQ. The V end lost 2 bases, the J end lost 5 bases, and 13 bases lay between the germline ends. This CDR3 is CASSFDGVGTEAFF. CDR3 in DNA: TGCGCCAGCAGCTTTGACGGGGTAGGGACTGAAGCTTTCTTT.

This clonotype was seen only a few times. This sequence joins TRBV20-1 and TRBJ1-4; TRBD1 might be the D (5 bases). V was pared by 3 bases and J by 8 bases, with 13 bases between. The CDR3 is 13 residues long. Germline loops: CDR1 DFQATT, CDR2 SNEGSKA (reference sequence). This chain's CDR3 is CSASTGAGEKLFF. The CDR3 coding sequence is TGCAGTGCTAGTACAGGCGCCGGGGAAAAACTGTTTTTT.

The gene calls are TRBV20-1 and TRBJ2-6, with TRBD1 matching over 8 bases. CDR3 size: 17 residues. Germline lookup yields CDR1 DFQATT and CDR2 SNEGSKA (reference sequence). V lost 6 bases, J lost 2 bases, and 12 bases stayed unmatched. The CDR3 is CSAWGGGQGAGANVLTF. The DNA for the CDR3 is TGCAGTGCCTGGGGCGGAGGACAGGGTGCTGGGGCCAACGTCCTGACTTTC.

The chain combines TRBV6-2 or TRBV6-3 with TRBJ2-7; D perhaps matches TRBD2 (7 bases). Trimming took off 8 bases at V and 3 bases at J, with 11 bases between the two ends. This CDR3 region has 12 residues. Germline loops: CDR1 MNHEY, CDR2 SVGEGT. The CDR3 sequence: CASGRGDYEQYF. CDR3 DNA: TGTGCCAGCGGGAGGGGGGACTACGAGCAGTACTTC.

This clonotype was detected a few times. J is TRBJ2-3 and V is TRBV28; tentative D call: TRBD2 (5 bases). The CDR3 has 17 residues. The V gene lost 5 bases and the J gene lost 4 bases, with 22 bases spanning the gap. Germline loops: CDR1 MDHEN, CDR2 SYDVKM. The CDR3 spells CASSPTGLGSAADTQYF. CDR3 DNA: TGTGCCAGCAGTCCGACCGGGCTGGGGAGTGCGGCAGATACGCAGTATTTT. The full variable domain, in which reference TRBV28 and TRBJ2-3 provide the parts outside the CDR3, is DVKVTQSSRYLVKRTGEKVFLECVQDMDHENMFWYRQDPGLGLRLIYFSYDVKMKEKGDIPEGYSVSREKKERFSLILESASTNQTSMYLCASSPTGLGSAADTQYFGPGTRLTVL.

V usage is TRBV4-3 and J usage is TRBJ1-2; 10 bases align to TRBD1. This CDR3 comprises 15 residues. J lost 3 bases, V lost 4 bases, and 5 bases had no gene match. CDR1 and CDR2 (germline): LGHNA, YSLEER. CDR3 bases: TGCGCCAGCAGCCCAGAGACAGGGGGCGACTATGGCTACACCTTC. As protein: CASSPETGGDYGYTF.

This clonotype was counted between two and nine times. This chain connects TRBV20-1 to TRBJ2-7, with 8 bases that match TRBD2. The ends lost 2 bases at V and 4 bases at J; junction bases unmatched: 7. Germline V gene data show CDR1 as DFQATT and CDR2 as SNEGSKA (reference sequence). The CDR3 has 14 residues. The CDR3 DNA sequence: TGCAGTGCTAGACGGGGTAGCGGGGTATACGAGCAGTACTTC. As protein: CSARRGSGVYEQYF.

This clonotype was recorded at least ten times. The rearrangement joins TRBV5-1 to TRBJ2-5; 12 bases are shared with TRBD1. Unmatched junction bases numbered 12, after V lost 4 bases and J lost 5 bases. CDR1 and CDR2 from the germline V gene are SGHRS and YFSETQ. This CDR3 has 17 amino acids. The CDR3 loop reads CASSVGQGAVFRETQYF. The CDR3 DNA follows: TGCGCCAGCAGCGTGGGACAGGGGGCGGTTTTCCGTGAGACCCAGTACTTC.

This clonotype was recorded a few times. The rearrangement uses TRBV15 and TRBJ2-7, with D maybe TRBD1 (5 bases). The CDR3 sequence is 14 residues long. V dropped 2 bases and J dropped 5 bases, with 13 bases sitting between them. CDR1 is LNHNV, CDR2 YYDKDF, per germline (reference sequence). CDR3 residues: CATSRQGYKDEQYF. The CDR3 bases are TGTGCCACCAGCAGACAGGGATATAAGGACGAGCAGTACTTC. Using reference TRBV15 and TRBJ2-7 for the parts outside the CDR3, the full variable domain is DAMVIQNPRYQVTQFGKPVTLSCSQTLNHNVMYWYQQKSSQAPKLLFHYYDKDFNNEADTPDNFQSRRPNTSFCFLDIRSPGLGDTAMYLCATSRQGYKDEQYFGPGTRLTVT.

Only a few counts were recorded for this clonotype. V and J are TRBV20-1 and TRBJ1-1; a possible D gene is TRBD1 (6 bases). CDR3 length: 14 amino acids. With 0 bases removed from V and 4 bases from J, the gap between germline ends came to 12 bases. Per the germline V gene, CDR1 is DFQATT and CDR2 is SNEGSKA (reference sequence). CDR3 sequence (DNA): TGCAGTGCTAGAGATGTGCAGGGGTTCACTGAAGCTTTCTTT. This sequence encodes CSARDVQGFTEAFF.

This clonotype was seen only a few times. The V and J genes are TRBV6-5 and TRBJ1-5, with TRBD1 identical over 8 bases. Trimming cost V 4 bases and J 5 bases; bases outside gene matches: 7. CDR1 and CDR2 (germline): MNHEY, SVGAGI. The CDR3 covers 15 residues. The CDR3 DNA reads TGTGCCAGCAGTTCGACAGGGGTAGCGCATCAGCCCCAGCATTTT. Its protein is CASSSTGVAHQPQHF.

This clonotype has just a few counts. The chain couples TRBV9 to TRBJ2-5; TRBD2 might be the D (7 bases). CDR3 size: 14 residues. V was shortened by 7 bases and J by 5 bases, with 18 bases between the two germline ends. CDR1 and CDR2 from the germline V gene are SGDLS and YYNGEE. Here the CDR3 reads CASSWGGARETQYF. As DNA, the CDR3 is TGTGCCAGCTCCTGGGGGGGGGCGCGGGAGACCCAGTACTTC.

The V and J genes are TRBV5-1 and TRBJ1-1; D possibly corresponds to TRBD1 (5 bases). CDR3 length: 15 amino acids. Germline CDR1 reads SGHRS; CDR2 reads YFSETQ. Deletions cut 0 bases from V and 4 bases from J, with 13 bases between. The DNA for the CDR3 is TGCGCCAGCAGCTTGGTCCCAGGGTCCAGCACTGAAGCTTTCTTT. Amino acids: CASSLVPGSSTEAFF.

On this clonotype: A much larger clone differs by one base, so this may be a read error. The J gene is TRBJ2-6, the V gene TRBV29-1, with D possibly matching TRBD2 (5 bases). The germline CDR1 and CDR2 sequences are SQVTM and ANQGSEA. Trimming left V 0 bases short and J 0 bases short, with 15 bases between. There are 18 residues in the CDR3. The CDR3: CSVEELRGYRSGANVLTF. The CDR3 bases are TGCAGCGTTGAAGAACTACGGGGATACCGCTCTGGGGCCAACGTCCTGACTTTC.

In this sample, this clonotype turned up a few times. The CDR3 region is CASSRGAGDIQYF. The DNA for the CDR3 is TGCGCCAGCAGCCGGGGGGCCGGAGACATTCAGTACTTC. The chain recombines TRBV10-1 with TRBJ2-4; D is perhaps TRBD2 (7 bases). V was trimmed by 6 bases and J by 8 bases, leaving 14 bases between them. Germline-derived CDR1 and CDR2 are WNHNN and SYGVQD (reference sequence). The CDR3 has 13 amino acids.

The V gene is TRBV7-2, the J gene TRBJ2-7; a possible D gene is TRBD2 (6 bases). V lost 5 bases and J lost 0, with 14 bases in between. From germline, CDR1 is SGHTA and CDR2 FQGNSA. This CDR3 comprises 15 residues. CDR3 sequence (DNA): TGTGCCAGCAGCATGGGACTTTATAGCTCCTACGAGCAGTACTTC. Residues: CASSMGLYSSYEQYF.

V is TRBV6-2 or TRBV6-3 and J is TRBJ2-5; maybe TRBD1 (5 bases). V dropped 6 bases and J dropped 4 bases, with 15 bases sitting between them. Germline assignment: CDR1 MNHEY and CDR2 SVGEGT. The CDR3 runs to 14 residues. The CDR3 region is CASREIGAGETQYF. The CDR3 nucleotides are TGTGCCAGCAGGGAGATAGGGGCTGGAGAGACCCAGTACTTC.

The genes are TRBV20-1 and TRBJ1-1; D gene unclear. Trimming took off 6 bases at V and 7 bases at J, with 12 bases between the two ends. The CDR3 consists of 11 residues. The germline V gene encodes CDR1 DFQATT and CDR2 SNEGSKA (reference sequence). The CDR3 spells CSAGRTFEAFF. The DNA of the CDR3 is TGCAGTGCAGGGAGAACCTTTGAAGCTTTCTTT.

This clonotype has just a few counts. The J gene is TRBJ2-5, the V gene TRBV20-1; a possible D gene is TRBD1 (5 bases). Per the germline V gene, CDR1 is DFQATT and CDR2 is SNEGSKA (reference sequence). This CDR3 region has 14 residues. V lost 6 bases and J 0 bases, leaving 14 bases between the germline ends. The CDR3 coding sequence is TGCAGTGCAGGACAAGACGCATACCAAGAGACCCAGTACTTC. This translates into CSAGQDAYQETQYF.

The rearrangement links TRBV20-1 to TRBJ2-5; the D call may be TRBD1 or TRBD2 (5 bases each). There are 15 residues in the CDR3. Germline V gene data show CDR1 as DFQATT and CDR2 as SNEGSKA (reference sequence). V dropped 5 bases and J dropped 5 bases, with 21 bases sitting between them. CDR3 nucleotides: TGCAGTGCTTCCCCCCTCCGGGACCCCCTTGAGACCCAGTACTTC. This sequence encodes CSASPLRDPLETQYF.

This clonotype appeared many times. The chain couples TRBV7-2 to TRBJ2-1; 7 nucleotides match TRBD2. The V and J ends lost 1 base and 0 bases, in that order; junction bases with no gene match: 3. The CDR3 is 16 residues long. Germline V gives CDR1 SGHTA, CDR2 FQGNSA. The CDR3 DNA reads TGTGCCAGCAGCTTAGACGGCGGGAGCTCCTACAATGAGCAGTTCTTC. Its translation is CASSLDGGSSYNEQFF.

This clonotype was seen more than once but under ten times. The rearrangement links TRBV12-3 or TRBV12-4 to TRBJ1-5; D is possibly TRBD1 (6 bases). The V gene lost 3 bases and the J gene lost 11 bases, with 20 bases spanning the gap. The CDR3 runs 15 residues. The CDR3 nucleotides read TGTGCCAGCAGTTTGGAGGCAGGGTTTAGGGGGACCCAGCATTTT. This sequence encodes CASSLEAGFRGTQHF.

The chain couples TRBV20-1 to TRBJ2-5; D might be TRBD1 (7 bases). This CDR3 has 14 amino acids. Looked up from germline, CDR1 is DFQATT and CDR2 is SNEGSKA (reference sequence). Trimming cost V 6 bases and J 2 bases, with 16 bases left between them. CDR3 in amino acids: CSAKVTGRQETQYF. The CDR3 region has the DNA TGCAGTGCCAAGGTGACAGGGAGGCAAGAGACCCAGTACTTC.

The sample holds many counts of this clonotype. V usage is TRBV20-1 and J usage is TRBJ2-7; TRBD1 might be the D (6 bases). CDR3 length: 13 amino acids. V was pared by 0 bases and J by 5 bases, with 11 bases between. The V gene's germline CDR1 is DFQATT and CDR2 SNEGSKA (reference sequence). CDR3 bases: TGCAGTGCTAGAGAATTCAGGGGTAACGAGCAGTACTTC. Translated, it gives CSAREFRGNEQYF.

This clonotype was observed a few times. The rearrangement joins TRBV18 to TRBJ1-1; no clear D gene. V gave up 4 bases and J gave up 1 base, with 13 bases separating them. Per germline, CDR1 KGHSH and CDR2 LQKENI. CDR3 length: 15 amino acids. This CDR3 is CASSLTSDPNTEAFF. Written as DNA, the CDR3 is TGTGCCAGCTCACTTACGAGCGACCCGAACACTGAAGCTTTCTTT.